The 25 T cell receptor beta chains listed next were all sequenced from one sample in a study of blood T cell repertoires in COVID-19. Sequencing used immunoSEQ multiplex PCR; TCRdb keeps in-frame clones, though not all of them. The table shows about 200,000 clones, with roughly 90% occurring only once. Sequencing was performed on PBMCs or T cells enriched from blood (not recorded which). The receptors shown here come from a woman under 30 who had recovered from COVID-19.

This clone was recorded only once. CDR3 region: CASSDSLRGPAFF. The CDR3 DNA reads as TGTGCCAGCAGCGACTCCCTTAGGGGGCCTGCTTTCTTT. The rearrangement uses TRBV7-2 and TRBJ1-1, with 7 bases matching TRBD1. The germline gives CDR1 SGHTA, CDR2 FQGNSA. The CDR3 length is 13 residues. J was trimmed by 11 bases and V by 5 bases; bases with no gene match: 11.

The chain joins TRBV30 to TRBJ1-1; TRBD1 matches at 9 bases. Germline V gives CDR1 GTSNPN, CDR2 SVGIG (reference sequence). The junction had 12 bases not matched to a gene; V was cut back by 4 bases and J by 6 bases. The CDR3 is made up of 15 amino acids. CDR3 DNA: TGTGCCTGGACCTTAATGGGACAGGGTATGGCTGAAGCTTTCTTT. Translated, it gives CAWTLMGQGMAEAFF.

In nucleotides, the CDR3 is TGTGCCAGCAGCGGGATAGGAGCCTCAGGGTGGAACACTGAAGCTTTCTTT. This gives the protein CASSGIGASGWNTEAFF. The rearrangement joins TRBV9 to TRBJ1-1, with TRBD1 as a possible D gene (5 bases). CDR1 is SGDLS and CDR2 is YYNGEE in the germline V gene. CDR3 length: 17 amino acids. The V gene lost 3 bases and the J gene lost 1 base, with 19 bases spanning the gap.

CDR3 sequence (DNA): TGTGCCAGGGGAGGGACAGGGAACTACGAGCAGTACTTC. Translating gives CARGGTGNYEQYF. The V gene is TRBV2, the J gene TRBJ2-7, with TRBD1 matching over 9 bases. The V and J ends lost 9 bases and 3 bases, in that order; junction bases with no gene match: 6. The germline V gene encodes CDR1 SNHLY and CDR2 FYNNEI. The CDR3 extends over 13 amino acids.

The rearrangement links TRBV9 to TRBJ2-7, with D perhaps matching TRBD1 (5 bases). From germline, CDR1 is SGDLS and CDR2 YYNGEE. Deletions cut 0 bases from V and 2 bases from J, with 12 bases between. This CDR3 comprises 15 residues. CDR3 residues: CASSVEQDGPYEQYF. CDR3 DNA: TGTGCCAGCAGCGTAGAACAGGACGGGCCCTACGAGCAGTACTTC.

Written as DNA, the CDR3 is TGCAGCGTTGTAGGGACAACTAGAAGCGGCACCGGGGAGCTGTTTTTT. Protein sequence: CSVVGTTRSGTGELFF. This chain joins TRBV29-1 and TRBJ2-2, with D perhaps matching TRBD1 (6 bases). CDR3 length: 16 residues. V gave up 4 bases and J gave up 4 bases, with 19 bases separating them. Germline-derived CDR1 and CDR2 are SQVTM and ANQGSEA.

The genes are TRBV9 and TRBJ2-3, with TRBD2 matching over 7 bases. Germline trimming cut 4 bases from V and 0 bases from J; bases unmatched to any gene: 5. Germline loops: CDR1 SGDLS, CDR2 YYNGEE. The CDR3 sequence is 15 residues long. The CDR3 region has the DNA TGTGCCAGCAGCCCAACAGCGGGGAGCACAGATACGCAGTATTTT. Its protein is CASSPTAGSTDTQYF. Filled out from reference TRBV9 and TRBJ2-3, the complete variable domain reads DSGVTQTPKHLITATGQRVTLRCSPRSGDLSVYWYQQSLDQGLQFLIQYYNGEERAKGNILERFSAQQFPDLHSELNLSSLELGDSALYFCASSPTAGSTDTQYFGPGTRLTVL.

In this sample, this clone turned up a few times. Other DNA sequences in this sample translate to the same CDR3. V gene TRBV18 combines with J gene TRBJ2-5; 7 bases align to TRBD2. Germline V CDR1 and CDR2: KGHSH, LQKENI. CDR3 length: 14 residues. V dropped 3 bases and J dropped 3; count of bases not matched to a gene: 4. The CDR3 DNA follows: TGTGCCAGCTCACCGGGGCTAGCGGAAGAGACCCAGTACTTC. Translation: CASSPGLAEETQYF.

The chain recombines TRBV12-5 with TRBJ2-1; 8 bases line up with TRBD2. CDR1 and CDR2 (germline): LGHNT, FRNRAP. The trim removed 8 bases at V and 2 bases at J, leaving 14 bases unmatched. The CDR3 is 17 amino acids. The CDR3 protein is CASPGALSGAPYNEQFF. The CDR3 DNA sequence: TGTGCTAGTCCCGGGGCTCTTAGCGGGGCCCCCTACAATGAGCAGTTCTTC.

The rearrangement uses TRBV4-1 and TRBJ2-3, with D possibly being TRBD1 (6 bases). From germline, CDR1 is MGHRA and CDR2 YSYEKL. Deletions cut 0 bases from V and 4 bases from J, with 11 bases between. This CDR3 contains 15 residues. The CDR3 DNA is TGCGCCAGCAGCCAAGACCACAGGGCCCCAGATACGCAGTATTTT. Its protein product is CASSQDHRAPDTQYF.

As for this clone: Other DNA variants within this sample encode the same CDR3. The V gene is TRBV5-1, the J gene TRBJ2-7; perhaps TRBD1 as D (7 bases). This CDR3 is built from 15 residues. The germline V gene has CDR1 SGHRS and CDR2 YFSETQ. Trimming took 0 bases from V and 2 from J, leaving 12 bases between them. The CDR3 region is CASSLAGGQTYEQYF. DNA of the CDR3: TGCGCCAGCAGCTTGGCCGGGGGACAGACCTACGAGCAGTACTTC.

The chain is built from TRBV4-2 and TRBJ2-7; D might be TRBD1 (6 bases). The length of the CDR3 is 18 residues. Trimming shortened V by 1 base and J by 3 bases, and 22 bases separated the two germline ends. Germline V gene sequence: CDR1 LGHNA, CDR2 YNFKEQ. CDR3 region: CASSQASGHLVGGYEQYF. The CDR3, as DNA: TGTGCCAGCAGCCAAGCGTCGGGACATTTGGTCGGAGGCTACGAGCAGTACTTC.

The chain links TRBV19 to TRBJ2-3; the D is unclear. There are 13 residues in the CDR3. CDR1 and CDR2 (germline): LNHDA, SQIVND (reference sequence). V lost 6 bases and J lost 1, with 8 bases in between. The CDR3 DNA sequence: TGTGCCAGTAGGCCGGGTCGCACAGATACGCAGTATTTT. Amino acid sequence: CASRPGRTDTQYF.

The chain links TRBV6-6 to TRBJ2-3; 9 bases fit TRBD1. CDR1 MNHNY and CDR2 SVGAGI come from the germline V gene (reference sequence). This CDR3 contains 15 residues. The V gene end was trimmed by 9 bases and the J gene end by 3 bases; junction bases not matched to a gene: 10. In DNA, the CDR3 is TGTGCCAGTATACAGGGGGCGCTGGGGACAGATACGCAGTATTTT. Translated, it gives CASIQGALGTDTQYF.

The chain recombines TRBV28 with TRBJ2-2; the D gene is possibly TRBD2 (6 bases). There are 13 residues in the CDR3. V was trimmed by 8 bases and J by 4 bases, leaving 11 bases between them. From germline, CDR1 is MDHEN and CDR2 SYDVKM. For the CDR3, the DNA is TGTGCCAGCCGACTAGTTGGCACCGGGGAGCTGTTTTTT. Translation: CASRLVGTGELFF. Drawing the rest from reference TRBV28 and TRBJ2-2, the complete variable domain is DVKVTQSSRYLVKRTGEKVFLECVQDMDHENMFWYRQDPGLGLRLIYFSYDVKMKEKGDIPEGYSVSREKKERFSLILESASTNQTSMYLCASRLVGTGELFFGEGSRLTVL.

The J gene is TRBJ1-1, the V gene TRBV5-1; 7 bases align to TRBD1. CDR1 and CDR2 (germline): SGHRS, YFSETQ. The CDR3 is made up of 12 amino acids. The V gene end was trimmed by 4 bases and the J gene end by 7 bases; junction bases not matched to a gene: 4. The DNA of the CDR3 is TGCGCCAGCAGCAACCGGGACAGTGAAGCTTTCTTT. Protein: CASSNRDSEAFF.

In its sample, this clone was seen a few times. V usage is TRBV27 and J usage is TRBJ2-7, with D possibly TRBD1 on 6 matching bases. Trimming shortened V by 3 bases and J by 5 bases, and 14 bases separated the two germline ends. Germline-derived CDR1 and CDR2 are MNHEY and SMNVEV (reference sequence). The CDR3 consists of 14 residues. This chain's CDR3 is CASSLTGNPDEQYF. CDR3 DNA sequence: TGTGCCAGCAGTTTGACAGGTAATCCGGACGAGCAGTACTTC.

Only one count was recorded for this clone. This chain links TRBV12-3 or TRBV12-4 with TRBJ1-1, with D unclear. Trimming pared 6 bases from V and 0 bases from J, leaving 5 bases between. The CDR3 has 12 residues. The CDR3 DNA reads TGTGCCAGCAGAAGCGTGAACACTGAAGCTTTCTTT. This encodes CASRSVNTEAFF.

The chain carries TRBV28 and TRBJ1-5; D not resolved. The V end lost 5 bases, the J end lost 5 bases, and 10 bases lay between the germline ends. This CDR3 is 13 amino acids long. The germline gives CDR1 MDHEN, CDR2 SYDVKM. In DNA form, the CDR3 reads TGTGCCAGCAGTCAGCCGGAGGATCAGCCCCAGCATTTT. Translation gives CASSQPEDQPQHF. Full variable domain (outside the CDR3, taken from reference TRBV28 and TRBJ1-5): DVKVTQSSRYLVKRTGEKVFLECVQDMDHENMFWYRQDPGLGLRLIYFSYDVKMKEKGDIPEGYSVSREKKERFSLILESASTNQTSMYLCASSQPEDQPQHFGDGTRLSIL.

In this sample, this clone turned up once. V usage is TRBV27 and J usage is TRBJ2-3; 7 bases are a match to TRBD2. The CDR3 extends over 13 amino acids. V dropped 4 bases and J dropped 4; count of bases not matched to a gene: 2. Germline V gives CDR1 MNHEY, CDR2 SMNVEV (reference sequence). CDR3 protein: CASSWGGADTQYF. The CDR3 coding sequence is TGTGCCAGCAGTTGGGGGGGAGCAGATACGCAGTATTTT.

The chain uses TRBV4-1 and TRBJ1-3; 11 bases line up with TRBD1. The trim removed 1 base at V and 3 bases at J, leaving 5 bases unmatched. The CDR3 covers 17 residues. Germline V gene sequence: CDR1 MGHRA, CDR2 YSYEKL. The DNA for the CDR3 is TGCGCCAGCAGCCAAGCCCGGACAGGGGGCTTTGGAAACACCATATATTTT. This codes for CASSQARTGGFGNTIYF.

The V and J genes are TRBV13 and TRBJ2-5; possibly TRBD2 for D (6 bases). Germline-derived CDR1 and CDR2 are PRHDT and FYEKMQ (reference sequence). V lost 5 bases, J lost 2 bases, and 15 bases lay in between. The CDR3 extends over 15 amino acids. The CDR3 sequence: CASSARDFGQETQYF. For the CDR3, the DNA is TGTGCCAGCAGCGCTCGGGACTTCGGACAAGAGACCCAGTACTTC.

This clone was found a few times. DNA of the CDR3: TGCGCCAGCAGCCTTACCTCCACGGAGAGCAATACGCAGTATTTT. The encoded protein is CASSLTSTESNTQYF. The chain recombines TRBV5-1 with TRBJ2-3; D is uncertain. With 4 bases removed from V and 7 bases from J, the gap between germline ends came to 19 bases. This CDR3 is built from 15 residues. CDR1 is SGHRS and CDR2 is YFSETQ in the germline V gene.

The table lists this clone with a count of one. The chain is built from TRBV19 and TRBJ2-2, with 8 bases fitting TRBD1. The CDR3 is 15 amino acids. V dropped 6 bases and J dropped 3; count of bases not matched to a gene: 6. The germline V gene encodes CDR1 LNHDA and CDR2 SQIVND (reference sequence). The CDR3 here is CASRGQGRYTGELFF. The CDR3 DNA reads as TGTGCCAGTAGAGGACAGGGAAGATACACCGGGGAGCTGTTTTTT. Drawing the rest from reference TRBV19 and TRBJ2-2, the complete variable domain is DGGITQSPKYLFRKEGQNVTLSCEQNLNHDAMYWYRQDPGQGLRLIYYSQIVNDFQKGDIAEGYSVSREKKESFPLTVTSAQKNPTAFYLCASRGQGRYTGELFFGEGSRLTVL.

This chain uses TRBV9 with TRBJ2-3; the match to TRBD2 covers 10 bases. Per germline, CDR1 SGDLS and CDR2 YYNGEE. V lost 0 bases and J lost 4; bases outside the gene matches: 2. There are 15 residues in the CDR3. DNA for the CDR3: TGTGCCAGCAGCGTAGGGGGACTAGCGTCAGATACGCAGTATTTT. Translation: CASSVGGLASDTQYF.